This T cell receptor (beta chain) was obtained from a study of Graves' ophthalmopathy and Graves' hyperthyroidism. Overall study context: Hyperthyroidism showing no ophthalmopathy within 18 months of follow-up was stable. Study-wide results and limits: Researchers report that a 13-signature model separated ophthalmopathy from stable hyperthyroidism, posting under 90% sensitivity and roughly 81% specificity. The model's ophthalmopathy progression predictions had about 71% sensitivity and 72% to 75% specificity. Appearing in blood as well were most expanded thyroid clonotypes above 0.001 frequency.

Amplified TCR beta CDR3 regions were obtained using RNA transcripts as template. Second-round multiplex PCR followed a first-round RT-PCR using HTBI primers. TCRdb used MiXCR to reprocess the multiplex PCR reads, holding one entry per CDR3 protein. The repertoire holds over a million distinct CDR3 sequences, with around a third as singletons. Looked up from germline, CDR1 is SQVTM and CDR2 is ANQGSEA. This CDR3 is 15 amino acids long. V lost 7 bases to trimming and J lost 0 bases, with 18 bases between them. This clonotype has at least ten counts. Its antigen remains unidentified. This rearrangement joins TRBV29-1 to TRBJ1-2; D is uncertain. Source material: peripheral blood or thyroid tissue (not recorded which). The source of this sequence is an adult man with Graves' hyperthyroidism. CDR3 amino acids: CSAVAADGPNYGYTF. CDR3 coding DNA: TGCAGCGCTGTGGCGGCGGACGGACCTAACTATGGCTACACCTTC. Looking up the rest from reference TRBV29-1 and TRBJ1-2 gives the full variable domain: SAVISQKPSRDICQRGTSLTIQCQVDSQVTMMFWYRQQPGQSLTLIATANQGSEATYESGFVIDKFPISRPNLTFSTLTVSNMSPEDSSIYLCSAVAADGPNYGYTFGSGTRLTVV.